Given below is one T cell receptor beta chain in context. Antigen: not known. The data originate from a study of persistence of HIV-infected CD4 T cells. Study-level background: Blood samples, up to roughly 200 mL, came from multiple time points, except a couple of leukapheresis donors sampled once.

The immunoSEQ assay was version 4, run in survey mode. Libraries were prepared by immunoSEQ multiplex PCR; TCRdb keeps only in-frame clonotypes and omits some of them. Among about 32,000 clones listed, 80% to 90% were seen once. Study findings and constraints: CMV- and Gag-responding cells had lower TCRbeta richness than CD3/CD28-responding cells. Antigen-responding cells were enriched for degenerate expanded CDR3beta sequences.

An overlapping HIV-1 Gag peptide pool stimulated these cells at approximately 1 ug/peptide/mL. Memory cells lacking CD40L and CD69 with high CD45RO were sorted. An approximately 19-hour stimulation of CD8-depleted PBMCs used anti-CD28/CD49d costimulation, CD40-blocking antibody and enfuvirtide. The material was CD4+ T cells sorted from PBMCs after approximately 19-hour stimulation, obtained from a patient who received antiretroviral therapy. This receptor was obtained from an adult woman with HIV who was CMV-seropositive.

The CDR3 region has the DNA TGCGCCAGCAGCTCCTCTATCTCTGGAAACACCATATATTTT. Its translation is CASSSSISGNTIYF. The V call is TRBV5-1, the J call TRBJ1-3; D is unclear. The germline CDR1 and CDR2 sequences are SGHRS and YFSETQ. Trimming left V 3 bases short and J 0 bases short, with 7 bases between. The CDR3 runs 14 residues.